The clone carrying this TCR beta chain has ten or more counts. Its antigen is still unknown. The germline CDR1 and CDR2 sequences are SGHTA and FQGNSA. This CDR3 is 16 amino acids long. Deletions cut 1 base from V and 0 bases from J, with 10 bases between. These data originate in a study of T-cell reconstitution after alpha-beta-depleted transplantation in children. Overall study results and limits: From newly produced T cells came most of the T-cell counts and diversity one year after transplant. Reportedly, only several hundred clones from non-depleted graft cells drove alpha-beta T-cell counts at about two months.

Unique molecular identifiers were used to barcode this TCRbeta library. TCRdb fed the PCR reads into MiXCR, producing one record per CDR3 protein. The top ten clones hold approximately 19% of a sample with tens of thousands of distinct CDR3 sequences, 4.9% of them seen once. The V and J genes are TRBV7-2 and TRBJ1-3; D not resolved. This TCR was sampled from a boy under three years old who had a stem cell transplant for acute myeloid leukemia, so the T cells may come from the graft donor. Sequencing used PBMCs, mostly from graft donor cells, obtained 180 days after TCRalphabeta/CD19-depleted stem cell transplant. CDR3 sequence: CASSLGSGSSGNTIYF. CDR3 DNA sequence: TGTGCCAGCAGCTTAGGGAGCGGAAGCTCTGGAAACACCATATATTTT.